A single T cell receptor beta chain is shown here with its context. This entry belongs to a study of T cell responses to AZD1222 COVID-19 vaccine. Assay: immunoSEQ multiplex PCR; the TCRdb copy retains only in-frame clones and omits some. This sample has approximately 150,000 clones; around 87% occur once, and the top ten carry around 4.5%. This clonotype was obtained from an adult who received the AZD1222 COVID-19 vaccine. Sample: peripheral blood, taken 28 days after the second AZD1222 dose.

DNA for the CDR3: TGTGCCAGTAGTATTTCGAGCAGGGGGATCTATGGCTACACCTTC. It specifies CASSISSRGIYGYTF. The gene calls are TRBV19 and TRBJ1-2; 7 nucleotides align to TRBD1. The junction had 8 bases not matched to a gene; V was cut back by 3 bases and J by 4 bases. Germline V gene lookup returns CDR1 LNHDA and CDR2 SQIVND (reference sequence). The CDR3 length is 15 residues.